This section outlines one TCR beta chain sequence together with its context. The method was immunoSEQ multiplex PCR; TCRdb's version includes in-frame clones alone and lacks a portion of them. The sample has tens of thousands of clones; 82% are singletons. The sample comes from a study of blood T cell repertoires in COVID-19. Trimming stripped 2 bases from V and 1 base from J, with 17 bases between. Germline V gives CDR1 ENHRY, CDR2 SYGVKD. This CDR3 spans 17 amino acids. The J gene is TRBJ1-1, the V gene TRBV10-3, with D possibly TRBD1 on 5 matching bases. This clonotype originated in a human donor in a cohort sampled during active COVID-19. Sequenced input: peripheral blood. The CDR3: CAISETGPTDPNTEAFF. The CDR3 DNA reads TGTGCCATCAGTGAGACGGGCCCGACAGACCCGAACACTGAAGCTTTCTTT.